The rows below give T cell receptor beta chains drawn from one sample of a study of Ad26.COV2.S vaccination and SARS-CoV-2 variants. The assay was immunoSEQ multiplex PCR, and TCRdb's table has in-frame clones only and misses some. Here the sample spans about half a million clones, around 89% being singletons. The material was peripheral blood, obtained in a trial of Ad26.COV2.S vaccine versus placebo. The receptors come from a person between 18 and 60 years old who received the Ad26.COV2.S COVID-19 vaccine or a placebo. Both conserved end residues are part of each CDR3. D genes are given only for firm matches. Size is omitted from some rows. Given values are once, few, many or a class for expanded clones.

NA	TRBV5-4	TRBJ1-4	once	TGTGCCAGCAGCAGAGCTCCAGACTCTGAAAAACTGTTTTTT	CASSRAPDSEKLFF
NA	TRBV6-5	TRBJ2-2	NA	TGTGCCAGCAGTACCGGGACTCTGAACACCGGGGAGCTGTTTTTT	CASSTGTLNTGELFF
NA	TRBV7-2	TRBJ1-6	NA	TGTGCCAGCAGCCCGGGACTTTTGAATTCACCCCTCCACTTT	CASSPGLLNSPLHF
NA	TRBV4-3	TRBJ2-3	NA	TGCGCCAGCAGCCAAGATGTATCAGGCCAGAAGCAGTATTTT	CASSQDVSGQKQYF
TRBD1	TRBV12-3/TRBV12-4	TRBJ1-2	NA	TGTGCCAGCAGTATGGGACAGGGCTATGGCTACACCTTC	CASSMGQGYGYTF
NA	TRBV10-2	TRBJ1-3	once	TGCGCCAGCAGTGAGGGCAGGGGTTCTGGAAACACCATATATTTT	CASSEGRGSGNTIYF
NA	TRBV2	TRBJ2-3	NA	TGTGCCAGCACTGCAGGAGATAGCACAGATACGCAGTATTTT	CASTAGDSTDTQYF
NA	TRBV7-2	TRBJ2-1	few	TGTGCCAGCAGCCCCATGACAGGACTAAACAATGAGCAGTTCTTC	CASSPMTGLNNEQFF
NA	TRBV3-1/TRBV3-2	TRBJ1-3	once	TGTGCCAGCAGCCAAGATGTACTGAGCTCTGGAAACACCATATATTTT	CASSQDVLSSGNTIYF
NA	TRBV6-5	TRBJ2-5	NA	TGTGCCAGCAGATCACTCACGGGGGAGACCCAGTACTTC	CASRSLTGETQYF
NA	TRBV19	TRBJ1-6	NA	TGTGCCAGCGACCTCACAGGGCTCAATTCACCCCTCCACTTT	CASDLTGLNSPLHF
NA	TRBV14	TRBJ2-5	NA	TGTGCCAGCAGCCATCGACAGGTCCAAGAGACCCAGTACTTC	CASSHRQVQETQYF
NA	TRBV10-3	TRBJ2-5	NA	TGTGCCATCAGTGGGGGGGTTGGCACAAAGACCCAGTACTTC	CAISGGVGTKTQYF
TRBD1	TRBV5-1	TRBJ1-5	NA	TGCGCCAGCAGCCAGGGGACAGGGCCCAATCAGCCCCAGCATTTT	CASSQGTGPNQPQHF
NA	TRBV1	TRBJ2-2	NA	TGCACCAGCAGCCAATCGGGAGCAGCCGGGGAGCTGTTTTTT	CTSSQSGAAGELFF
TRBD1	TRBV6-5	TRBJ1-2	few	TGTGCCAGCAGTTGGGACAGGGGTAAGGGAGGCTACACCTTC	CASSWDRGKGGYTF
NA	TRBV12-3/TRBV12-4	TRBJ1-1	few	TGTGCCAGCACCCCGCATACGGGGGCTTTCTTT	CASTPHTGAFF
TRBD1	TRBV5-1	TRBJ2-7	NA	TGCGCCAGCAGCTTTGGACAGGGGGCGCATGAGCAGTACTTC	CASSFGQGAHEQYF
TRBD2	TRBV9	TRBJ2-1	NA	TGTGCCAGCAGCGTCTCTAGCGGGAGGGCCACTGAGCAGTTCTTC	CASSVSSGRATEQFF
NA	TRBV19	TRBJ1-5	NA	TGTGCCAGTAGTATATCGGATAGCAATCAGCCCCAGCATTTT	CASSISDSNQPQHF
NA	TRBV6-5	TRBJ1-2	NA	TGTGCCAGCAGTCGTCTAGGGGGGACGTATGGCTACACCTTC	CASSRLGGTYGYTF
NA	TRBV6-5	TRBJ2-1	NA	TGTGCCAGCAGCTTCGGACAGCTCAATGAGCAGTTCTTC	CASSFGQLNEQFF
TRBD2	TRBV7-2	TRBJ2-3	NA	TGTGCCAGCAGCTTAGCGGCTAGCGGGGGGACCACAGATACGCAGTATTTT	CASSLAASGGTTDTQYF